Listed below are T cell receptor beta chains from one sample, sequenced in a study of blood T cells in healthy people across ages. A single record per CDR3 protein comes from TCRdb applying MiXCR to the 5' RACE reads. The sample records roughly 1,500,000 distinct CDR3 sequences, 42% being singletons. The sample consisted of blood. The receptors derive from a woman between 18 and 30 years old in good health. Each CDR3 is given with its conserved first and last residue. Each record gives: V gene, J gene, D gene, clone size, CDR3 protein, CDR3 DNA. D genes are given only for firm matches. Expanded clones get a size class; other rows say once, few or many, or leave the size out.

v_call: TRBV20-1
j_call: TRBJ1-1
d_call: -
clone_size: -
cdr3_aa: CSARSDRWNTEAFF
cdr3_nt: TGCAGTGCTAGATCGGATCGCTGGAACACTGAAGCTTTCTTT

v_call: TRBV30
j_call: TRBJ1-1
d_call: -
clone_size: -
cdr3_aa: CAWSNWVNTGAFF
cdr3_nt: TGTGCCTGGAGTAACTGGGTCAACACTGGAGCTTTCTTT

v_call: TRBV5-8
j_call: TRBJ2-3
d_call: TRBD2
clone_size: few
cdr3_aa: CASSPRVLAGAADTQYF
cdr3_nt: TGTGCCAGCAGCCCTCGGGTTTTAGCGGGAGCGGCAGATACGCAGTATTTT

v_call: TRBV20-1
j_call: TRBJ1-2
d_call: -
clone_size: -
cdr3_aa: CSARWQGFYGYTF
cdr3_nt: TGCAGTGCTCGATGGCAGGGGTTCTATGGCTACACCTTC

v_call: TRBV7-8
j_call: TRBJ2-3
d_call: -
clone_size: -
cdr3_aa: CASSLAIAYPNTQYF
cdr3_nt: TGTGCCAGCAGCTTAGCGATCGCCTACCCTAATACGCAGTATTTT

v_call: TRBV10-1
j_call: TRBJ1-5
d_call: -
clone_size: -
cdr3_aa: CASSERAGLVYQPQHF
cdr3_nt: TGCGCCAGCAGTGAGCGGGCAGGGCTCGTGTATCAGCCCCAGCATTTT

v_call: TRBV20-1
j_call: TRBJ2-4
d_call: TRBD2
clone_size: -
cdr3_aa: CSARDLRTSGAFKNIQYF
cdr3_nt: TGCAGTGCTAGAGATCTTAGGACTAGCGGGGCCTTCAAAAACATTCAGTACTTC

v_call: TRBV12-3/TRBV12-4
j_call: TRBJ2-1
d_call: -
clone_size: -
cdr3_aa: CASSSPDVEQFF
cdr3_nt: TGTGCCAGCAGTTCACCCGATGTTGAGCAGTTCTTC

v_call: TRBV7-8
j_call: TRBJ2-1
d_call: -
clone_size: -
cdr3_aa: CASSLGSPGDEQFF
cdr3_nt: TGTGCCAGCAGCTTAGGTAGCCCCGGCGATGAGCAGTTCTTC

v_call: TRBV3-1
j_call: TRBJ1-6
d_call: -
clone_size: -
cdr3_aa: CASSLFSYNSPLHF
cdr3_nt: TGTGCCAGCAGCTTGTTCTCCTATAATTCACCCCTCCACTTT

v_call: TRBV5-1
j_call: TRBJ1-2
d_call: TRBD1
clone_size: few
cdr3_aa: CASSRDRVTDGYTF
cdr3_nt: TGCGCCAGCAGCCGGGACAGGGTCACGGATGGCTACACCTTC

v_call: TRBV6-6
j_call: TRBJ2-1
d_call: TRBD2
clone_size: -
cdr3_aa: CASSQTGLAGVNEQFF
cdr3_nt: TGTGCCAGCAGTCAAACGGGACTAGCGGGAGTTAATGAGCAGTTCTTC

v_call: TRBV9
j_call: TRBJ1-2
d_call: -
clone_size: -
cdr3_aa: CASSVGLWAGHYGYTF
cdr3_nt: TGTGCCAGCAGCGTAGGTCTGTGGGCGGGACACTATGGCTACACCTTC

v_call: TRBV10-3
j_call: TRBJ2-3
d_call: -
clone_size: few
cdr3_aa: CAISELASTDTQYF
cdr3_nt: TGTGCCATCAGTGAGCTAGCGAGCACAGATACGCAGTATTTT

v_call: TRBV4-2
j_call: TRBJ1-5
d_call: -
clone_size: few
cdr3_aa: CASSQDIPGALSNQPQHF
cdr3_nt: TGTGCCAGCAGCCAAGATATACCAGGGGCCCTGAGCAATCAGCCCCAGCATTTT

v_call: TRBV3-1
j_call: TRBJ2-3
d_call: TRBD2
clone_size: -
cdr3_aa: CASSRTSWGTDTQYF
cdr3_nt: TGTGCCAGCAGCCGGACTAGTTGGGGGACAGATACGCAGTATTTT

v_call: TRBV28
j_call: TRBJ2-2
d_call: TRBD1
clone_size: few
cdr3_aa: CASRGTGLGELFF
cdr3_nt: TGTGCCAGCAGGGGGACAGGGCTCGGGGAGCTGTTTTTT

v_call: TRBV7-9
j_call: TRBJ1-2
d_call: -
clone_size: -
cdr3_aa: CASSFFGTTGYTF
cdr3_nt: TGTGCCAGCAGCTTTTTTGGGACAACTGGCTACACCTTC

v_call: TRBV6-5
j_call: TRBJ2-5
d_call: -
clone_size: few
cdr3_aa: CASTRSAQETQYF
cdr3_nt: TGTGCCAGCACTAGGAGCGCCCAGGAGACCCAGTACTTC

v_call: TRBV9
j_call: TRBJ2-5
d_call: -
clone_size: -
cdr3_aa: CASSVEPSPETQYF
cdr3_nt: TGTGCCAGCAGCGTAGAACCTAGTCCGGAGACCCAGTACTTC

v_call: TRBV29-1
j_call: TRBJ1-1
d_call: -
clone_size: few
cdr3_aa: CSVENSLNTEAFF
cdr3_nt: TGCAGCGTTGAGAACAGTTTGAACACTGAAGCTTTCTTT

v_call: TRBV21-1
j_call: TRBJ2-5
d_call: -
clone_size: few
cdr3_aa: CASNGQDLQEYEQYF
cdr3_nt: TGTGCCAGCAACGGACAGGACCTGCAAGAGTATGAGCAGTACTTC

v_call: TRBV20-1
j_call: TRBJ1-2
d_call: TRBD1
clone_size: -
cdr3_aa: CSAPGQEVDGYTF
cdr3_nt: TGCAGTGCCCCAGGACAGGAGGTCGATGGCTACACCTTC

v_call: TRBV2
j_call: TRBJ2-7
d_call: -
clone_size: few
cdr3_aa: CASSPQARVYEQYF
cdr3_nt: TGTGCCAGCAGTCCTCAAGCAAGGGTTTACGAGCAGTACTTC

v_call: TRBV10-3
j_call: TRBJ1-2
d_call: -
clone_size: few
cdr3_aa: CAISEGEGYTF
cdr3_nt: TGTGCCATCAGTGAGGGGGAGGGCTACACCTTC

v_call: TRBV13
j_call: TRBJ1-1
d_call: TRBD1
clone_size: few
cdr3_aa: CASSYGQGTEAFF
cdr3_nt: TGTGCCAGCAGCTACGGACAGGGGACAGAAGCTTTCTTT

v_call: TRBV27
j_call: TRBJ1-6
d_call: -
clone_size: few
cdr3_aa: CASSERNNSPLHF
cdr3_nt: TGTGCCAGCAGTGAAAGAAATAATTCACCCCTCCACTTT